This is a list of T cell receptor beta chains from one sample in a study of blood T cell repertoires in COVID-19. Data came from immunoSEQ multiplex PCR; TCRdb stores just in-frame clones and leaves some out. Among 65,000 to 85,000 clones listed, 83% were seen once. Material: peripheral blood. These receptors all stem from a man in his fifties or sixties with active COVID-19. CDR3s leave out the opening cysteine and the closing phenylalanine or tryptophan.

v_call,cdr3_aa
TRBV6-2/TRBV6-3,ASSADTLSSYEQY
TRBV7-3,ASSRRGDISNTGELF
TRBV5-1,ASSLIAGGPETQY
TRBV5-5,ASSPGTGKNYGYT
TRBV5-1,ASSLGTGGLGEAF
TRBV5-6,ASSLDLRTPQRDIQY
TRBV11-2,ASSLSLGTDTQY
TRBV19,ASSRDREDTEAF
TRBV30,AWSKPGQGAGSYGYT
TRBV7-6,ASSPLTGGNEQY
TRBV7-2,ASSPGGSNQPQH
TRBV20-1,SASVAGSYEQY
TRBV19,ASNQGQENYGYT
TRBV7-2,ASSLARETQY
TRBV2,ASGDRGLSGNTIY
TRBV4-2,ASSLALGQGRSEQY
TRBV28,ASSLEWRFSNQPQH
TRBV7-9,ASSLGAANTEAF
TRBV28,ASSLQAGALVYEQY